This T cell receptor (beta chain) was observed in a study of blood T cell repertoires in COVID-19. In the study overall: Both acute and convalescent COVID-19 samples were obtained from the United States, Italy and Spain. PBMCs, B-cell-depleted T cells, or T cells were the source of the cDNA or gDNA that made up the material.

Original handling: Amplification of reference gene primers was used by the study to estimate nucleated cell counts. Data came from immunoSEQ multiplex PCR; TCRdb stores just in-frame clones and leaves some out. Clone size and the V and J calls come from that table; the DNA yielded D and trimming. This table has 250,000 to 350,000 clones, about nine tenths appearing once. Germline-derived CDR1 and CDR2 are MNHEY and SVGAGI. V shed 7 bases and J shed 7 bases, with 14 bases lying between them. This CDR3 comprises 14 residues. The rearrangement joins TRBV6-5 to TRBJ1-6; D perhaps matches TRBD1 (6 bases). The specimen was peripheral blood. The TCR originated in a man younger than 35 with active or convalescent COVID-19. The chain's CDR3 is CASTLGGNNSPLHF. CDR3 DNA sequence: TGTGCCAGCACCTTAGGGGGTAACAATTCACCCCTCCACTTT.